The 17 T cell receptor beta chains in this list originate from one sample, sequenced in a study of blood T cell repertoires in COVID-19 (dated by TCRdb to 2018 to 2021). The library was produced with the immunoSEQ multiplex PCR assay. Here the immuneACCESS table is served through TCRdb, limited to in-frame sequences with V and J called. Missing clones are a known gap in these copies; in checked studies unresolved V genes cover under half, and the rest lacks a known reason. The sample has about 220,000 clones on record, approximately 90% of them singletons. Jointly, the top ten make up 2.2% of the sample. The material sequenced was peripheral blood. These receptors came from a man aged 25-45 years who had recovered from COVID-19.

The chain carries TRBV5-4 and TRBJ1-2, with 7 bases fitting TRBD1. CDR3 length: 17 residues. Germline lookup yields CDR1 SGHNT and CDR2 YYREEE (reference sequence). The J segment lost 4 bases and the V segment lost 4 bases, leaving 16 bases of the junction unmatched. The CDR3 DNA reads TGTGCCAGCAGCCAGACAGGGTGGTCAACGCCTCCCTATGGCTACACCTTC. This sequence encodes CASSQTGWSTPPYGYTF.

The rearrangement links TRBV5-4 to TRBJ1-1; a possible D gene is TRBD1 (5 bases). V lost 3 bases and J 8 bases, leaving 14 bases between the germline ends. This CDR3 has 13 residues. Germline V gene data show CDR1 as SGHNT and CDR2 as YYREEE (reference sequence). CDR3 sequence: CASSWRGLSEAFF. The CDR3 DNA follows: TGTGCCAGCAGCTGGCGGGGGTTGTCCGAAGCTTTCTTT. The whole variable domain, filled in from reference TRBV5-4 and TRBJ1-1, reads ETGVTQSPTHLIKTRGQQVTLRCSSQSGHNTVSWYQQALGQGPQFIFQYYREEENGRGNFPPRFSGLQFPNYSSELNVNALELDDSALYLCASSWRGLSEAFFGQGTRLTVV.

This clone has just a few counts. This rearrangement joins TRBV6-6 to TRBJ1-5, with D uncertain. The germline V gene encodes CDR1 MNHNY and CDR2 SVGAGI (reference sequence). The CDR3 contains 14 residues. The germline V and J ends were trimmed by 4 bases and 7 bases, with 14 bases remaining between them. CDR3 residues: CASSFAGERQPQHF. Written as DNA, the CDR3 is TGTGCCAGCAGTTTTGCCGGGGAAAGGCAGCCCCAGCATTTT.

The chain is built from TRBV3-1 (or the pseudogene TRBV3-2) and TRBJ2-7, with D uncertain. Germline V gives CDR1 LGHDT, CDR2 YNNKEL (reference sequence). Trimming left V 2 bases short and J 2 bases short, with 7 bases between. CDR3 length: 13 amino acids. CDR3 sequence: CASSQFETYEQYF. CDR3 sequence (DNA): TGTGCCAGCAGCCAATTTGAGACCTACGAGCAGTACTTC.

J is TRBJ2-3 and V is TRBV11-2; perhaps TRBD2 as D (7 bases). Germline V gene data show CDR1 as SGHAT and CDR2 as FQNNGV. CDR3 length equals 16 residues. V shed 1 base and J shed 2 bases, with 13 bases lying between them. CDR3 sequence: CASSLVGGPNTDTQYF. Written as DNA, the CDR3 is TGTGCCAGCAGCTTAGTCGGGGGGCCGAACACAGATACGCAGTATTTT.

This chain connects TRBV5-1 to TRBJ1-4; the D gene is possibly TRBD1 (5 bases). Germline V gene lookup returns CDR1 SGHRS and CDR2 YFSETQ. The CDR3 contains 15 residues. The germline V and J ends were trimmed by 1 base and 7 bases, with 14 bases remaining between them. The chain's CDR3 is CASSLNQGLREKLFF. The CDR3 region has the DNA TGCGCCAGCAGCTTGAACCAGGGATTACGTGAAAAACTGTTTTTT.

The chain joins TRBV27 to TRBJ2-7; TRBD2 matches at 7 bases. Trimming cost V 6 bases and J 4 bases; bases outside gene matches: 9. CDR3 length equals 14 residues. Germline assignment: CDR1 MNHEY and CDR2 SMNVEV (reference sequence). The CDR3 loop is CASRPRLADYEQYF. CDR3 bases: TGTGCCAGCAGACCAAGACTAGCCGATTACGAGCAGTACTTC.

The genes are TRBV7-9 and TRBJ2-1; D possibly corresponds to TRBD1 (6 bases). Per germline, CDR1 SEHNR and CDR2 FQNEAQ (reference sequence). The CDR3 spans 18 residues. The V and J ends lost 0 bases and 6 bases respectively, with 21 bases between them. CDR3 nucleotides: TGTGCCAGCAGCTTAGCAGGTTGGGGGCAGTCGCCTCGCAATGAGCAGTTCTTC. This codes for CASSLAGWGQSPRNEQFF.

The genes are TRBV5-1 and TRBJ2-5; TRBD1 is a possible D gene (5 bases). CDR1 SGHRS and CDR2 YFSETQ come from the germline V gene. The CDR3 runs to 15 residues. Trimming took off 0 bases at V and 0 bases at J, with 9 bases between the two ends. CDR3 loop: CASSLDRFNQETQYF. The CDR3 DNA sequence: TGCGCCAGCAGCTTGGACAGGTTTAACCAAGAGACCCAGTACTTC. The full variable domain, its missing parts supplied by reference TRBV5-1 and TRBJ2-5, is KAGVTQTPRYLIKTRGQQVTLSCSPISGHRSVSWYQQTPGQGLQFLFEYFSETQRNKGNFPGRFSGRQFSNSRSEMNVSTLELGDSALYLCASSLDRFNQETQYFGPGTRLLVL.

V is TRBV6-5 and J is TRBJ2-7; 7 nucleotides agree with TRBD1. With 5 bases clipped from V and 2 bases from J, the junction kept 6 bases outside the gene matches. Germline-derived CDR1 and CDR2 are MNHEY and SVGAGI. The length of the CDR3 is 14 residues. This chain's CDR3 is CASSRQGAPYEQYF. CDR3 DNA sequence: TGTGCCAGCAGTAGACAGGGAGCCCCCTACGAGCAGTACTTC.

The CDR3 DNA reads TGTGCCAGCAGCTTGGAGAGAGCGGGGGGGCCCACAGATACGCAGTATTTT. It translates to CASSLERAGGPTDTQYF. J is TRBJ2-3 and V is TRBV5-6; 10 positions match TRBD2. CDR3 size: 17 residues. Germline loops: CDR1 SGHDT, CDR2 YYEEEE. V dropped 0 bases and J dropped 2; count of bases not matched to a gene: 6. The full variable domain, in which reference TRBV5-6 and TRBJ2-3 provide the parts outside the CDR3, is DAGVTQSPTHLIKTRGQQVTLRCSPKSGHDTVSWYQQALGQGPQFIFQYYEEEERQRGNFPDRFSGHQFPNYSSELNVNALLLGDSALYLCASSLERAGGPTDTQYFGPGTRLTVL.

DNA for the CDR3: TGTGCCAGCAGCTTAAGAGGGCTCGGGGAGCAGTACTTC. Amino acids: CASSLRGLGEQYF. The chain joins TRBV7-9 to TRBJ2-7, with D perhaps matching TRBD2 (5 bases). In germline, CDR1 is SEHNR, CDR2 FQNEAQ (reference sequence). The V gene lost 2 bases and the J gene lost 7 bases, with 12 bases spanning the gap. This CDR3 has 13 residues.

CDR3 nucleotides: TGTGCCAGCAGCTTAGGAGCGGGGGTAGAGACCCAGTACTTC. Its protein product is CASSLGAGVETQYF. The V call is TRBV11-3, the J call TRBJ2-5; TRBD2 aligns across 8 bases. CDR1 and CDR2 (germline): SGHNT, YENEEA. This CDR3 has 14 residues. J lost 4 bases, V lost 1 base, and 2 bases had no gene match.

This rearrangement joins TRBV19 to TRBJ2-2; possibly TRBD1 for D (6 bases). This CDR3 comprises 14 residues. V dropped 5 bases and J dropped 4 bases, with 11 bases sitting between them. Germline V gene data show CDR1 as LNHDA and CDR2 as SQIVND (reference sequence). This CDR3 reads CASSLQGSTGELFF. The CDR3 DNA follows: TGTGCCAGTAGTCTTCAGGGGAGCACCGGGGAGCTGTTTTTT.

This clone was counted at least ten times. The chain carries TRBV19 and TRBJ1-1; the D gene is possibly TRBD1 (6 bases). V was shortened by 7 bases and J by 2 bases, with 11 bases between the two germline ends. This CDR3 comprises 13 residues. Germline loops: CDR1 LNHDA, CDR2 SQIVND (reference sequence). CDR3 bases: TGTGCCAGTACTTACAGGGTCAACACTGAAGCTTTCTTT. Protein sequence: CASTYRVNTEAFF.

The chain employs TRBV30 and TRBJ1-5; D call uncertain. The CDR3 totals 14 residues. Germline V CDR1 and CDR2: GTSNPN, SVGIG (reference sequence). Trimming removed 0 bases from V and 9 bases from J, with 15 bases in between. CDR3 DNA sequence: TGTGCCTGGAGTGTACTTCTAGGTCAAGGGCCCCAGCATTTT. This translates into CAWSVLLGQGPQHF.

Written as DNA, the CDR3 is TGCGCCAGCAGCTTAGGTAGCGGGGGACTGTACCAAGAGACCCAGTACTTC. It yields the protein CASSLGSGGLYQETQYF. The rearrangement joins TRBV5-1 to TRBJ2-5; 9 bases match TRBD2. This CDR3 is built from 17 residues. Germline V gene sequence: CDR1 SGHRS, CDR2 YFSETQ. Unmatched junction bases numbered 8, after V lost 2 bases and J lost 0 bases.